Detailed here is one T cell receptor (beta chain). The antigen remains undetermined. These data belong to a study of T cell repertoires in cytomegalovirus infection. One entry per CDR3 protein, called by TCRdb with MiXCR from the reads. The table shows about 46,000 distinct CDR3 sequences, with approximately 20% occurring only once. Trimming at V came to 8 bases and at J to 7 bases, leaving 7 bases not matched to a gene. This CDR3 has 14 residues. Germline lookup yields CDR1 KGHDR and CDR2 SFDVKD. V usage is TRBV24-1 and J usage is TRBJ2-2; 9 bases agree with TRBD1. The source was CD8+ T cells from cultured PBMCs, collected from culture after CMV antigen stimulation. The TCR was taken from a human donor in good health (CMV status not recorded). Some clones in this sample may be carry-over from other donors' samples. CDR3: CATMETGGIGELFF. DNA of the CDR3: TGTGCCACCATGGAGACAGGGGGGATCGGGGAGCTGTTTTTT.